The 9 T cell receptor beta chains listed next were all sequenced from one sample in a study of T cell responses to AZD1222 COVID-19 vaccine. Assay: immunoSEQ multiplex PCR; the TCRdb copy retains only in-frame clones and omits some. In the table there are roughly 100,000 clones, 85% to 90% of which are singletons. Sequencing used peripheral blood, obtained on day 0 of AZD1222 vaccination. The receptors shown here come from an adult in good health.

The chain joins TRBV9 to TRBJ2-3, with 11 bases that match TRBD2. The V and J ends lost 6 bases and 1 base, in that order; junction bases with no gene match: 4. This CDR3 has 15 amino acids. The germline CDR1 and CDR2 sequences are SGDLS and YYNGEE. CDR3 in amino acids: CASTRTSGRTDTQYF. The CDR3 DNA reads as TGTGCCAGCACGCGGACTAGCGGGCGCACAGATACGCAGTATTTT.

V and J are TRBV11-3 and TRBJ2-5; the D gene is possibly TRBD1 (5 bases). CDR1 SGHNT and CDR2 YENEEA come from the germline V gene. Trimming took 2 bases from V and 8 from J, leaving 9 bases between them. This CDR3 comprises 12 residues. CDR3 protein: CASSLRGKTQYF. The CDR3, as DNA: TGTGCCAGCAGCTTAAGGGGCAAAACCCAGTACTTC.

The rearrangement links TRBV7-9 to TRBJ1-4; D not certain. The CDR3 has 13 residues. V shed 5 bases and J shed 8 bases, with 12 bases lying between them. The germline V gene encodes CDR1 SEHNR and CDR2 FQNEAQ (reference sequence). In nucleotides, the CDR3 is TGTGCCAGCAGCGTAGGGAACTTCGAAAAACTGTTTTTT. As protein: CASSVGNFEKLFF. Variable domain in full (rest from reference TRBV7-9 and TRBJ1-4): DTGVSQNPRHKITKRGQNVTFRCDPISEHNRLYWYRQTLGQGPEFLTYFQNEAQLEKSRLLSDRFSAERPKGSFSTLEIQRTEQGDSAMYLCASSVGNFEKLFFGSGTQLSVL.

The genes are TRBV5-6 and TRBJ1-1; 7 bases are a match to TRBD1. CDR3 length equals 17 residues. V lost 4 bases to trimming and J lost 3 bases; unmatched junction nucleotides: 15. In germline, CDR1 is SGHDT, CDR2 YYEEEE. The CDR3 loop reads CASSTQQGTYWDTEAFF. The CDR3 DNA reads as TGTGCCAGCAGCACGCAACAGGGGACCTATTGGGACACTGAAGCTTTCTTT.

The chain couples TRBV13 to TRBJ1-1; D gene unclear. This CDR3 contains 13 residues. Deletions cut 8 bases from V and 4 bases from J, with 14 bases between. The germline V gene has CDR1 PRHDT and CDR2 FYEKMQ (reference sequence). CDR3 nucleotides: TGTGCCAGCCAGACCGGGCTTGGCACTGAAGCTTTCTTT. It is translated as CASQTGLGTEAFF.

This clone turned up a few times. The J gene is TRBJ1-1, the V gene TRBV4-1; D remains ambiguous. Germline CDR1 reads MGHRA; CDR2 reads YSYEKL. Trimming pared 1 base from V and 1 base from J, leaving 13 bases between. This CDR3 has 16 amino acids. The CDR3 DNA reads TGCGCCAGCAGCCAAGTTCTTAGTCCAGAGAACACTGAAGCTTTCTTT. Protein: CASSQVLSPENTEAFF.

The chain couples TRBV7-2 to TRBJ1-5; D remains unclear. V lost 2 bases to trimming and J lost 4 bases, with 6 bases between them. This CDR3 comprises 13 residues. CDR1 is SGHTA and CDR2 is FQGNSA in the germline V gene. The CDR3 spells CASSLSTNQPQHF. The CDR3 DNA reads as TGTGCCAGCAGCTTAAGCACGAATCAGCCCCAGCATTTT.

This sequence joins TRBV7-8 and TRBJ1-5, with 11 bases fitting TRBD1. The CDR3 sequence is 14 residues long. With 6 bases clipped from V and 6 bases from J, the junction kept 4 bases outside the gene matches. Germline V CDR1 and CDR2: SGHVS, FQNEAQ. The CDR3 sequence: CASRKDRGRQPQHF. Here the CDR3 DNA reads TGTGCCAGCAGGAAGGACAGGGGGCGTCAGCCCCAGCATTTT.

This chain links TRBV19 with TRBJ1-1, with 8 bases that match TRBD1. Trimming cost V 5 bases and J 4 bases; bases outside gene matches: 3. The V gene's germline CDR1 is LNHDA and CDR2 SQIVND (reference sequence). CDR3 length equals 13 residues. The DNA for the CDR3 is TGTGCCAGTAGTCTGGACAGGGTCACTGAAGCTTTCTTT. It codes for CASSLDRVTEAFF.